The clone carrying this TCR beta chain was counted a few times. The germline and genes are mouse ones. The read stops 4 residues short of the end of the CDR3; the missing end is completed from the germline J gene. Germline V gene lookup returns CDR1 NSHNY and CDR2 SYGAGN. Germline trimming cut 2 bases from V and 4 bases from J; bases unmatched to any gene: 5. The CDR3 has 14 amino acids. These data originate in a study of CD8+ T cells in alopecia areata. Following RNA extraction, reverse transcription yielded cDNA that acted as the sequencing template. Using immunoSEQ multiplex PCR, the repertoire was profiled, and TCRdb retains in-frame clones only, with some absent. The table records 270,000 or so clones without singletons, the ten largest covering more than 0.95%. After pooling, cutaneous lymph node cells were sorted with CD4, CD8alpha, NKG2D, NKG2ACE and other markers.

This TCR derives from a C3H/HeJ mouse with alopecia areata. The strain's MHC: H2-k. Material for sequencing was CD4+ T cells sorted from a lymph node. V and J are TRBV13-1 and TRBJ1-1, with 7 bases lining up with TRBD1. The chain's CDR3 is CASSDPPGGTEVFF. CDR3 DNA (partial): TGTGCCAGCAGTGACCCGCCAGGGGGCACA.